A selection of T cell receptor beta chains follows, all from one sample in a study of human T cells and chemical hapten exposure. In TCRdb, the RACE reads were re-called with MiXCR into one record per CDR3 protein. The repertoire holds fewer than 150,000 distinct CDR3 sequences, with 12% as singletons. The sequenced sample was whole blood, obtained in connection with sensitization to the hapten diphenylcyclopropenone (DPC). The receptors stem from a woman aged 50 to 60 with alopecia areata. Some clones in this sample may be carry-over from other donors' samples. Both conserved end residues are part of each CDR3. The order of the fields is D gene, V gene, J gene, clone size, CDR3 protein, CDR3 DNA. D genes are given only for firm matches. Clone size appears in some rows only: once, few, many, or a class for an expanded clone.

D gene: TRBD1; V gene: TRBV2; J gene: TRBJ1-5; clone size: few; CDR3 protein: CASKDRGPNQPQHF; CDR3 DNA: TGTGCCAGCAAGGACAGGGGCCCTAATCAGCCCCAGCATTTT
D gene: TRBD2; V gene: TRBV20-1; J gene: TRBJ2-7; clone size: NA; CDR3 protein: CSARKAGAGEQYF; CDR3 DNA: TGCAGTGCCCGTAAGGCGGGAGCGGGCGAGCAGTACTTC
D gene: TRBD1; V gene: TRBV6-2/TRBV6-3; J gene: TRBJ2-5; clone size: NA; CDR3 protein: CASTVQGARGQETQYF; CDR3 DNA: TGTGCCAGCACCGTACAGGGGGCGAGGGGCCAAGAGACCCAGTACTTC
D gene: TRBD2; V gene: TRBV6-5; J gene: TRBJ2-1; clone size: NA; CDR3 protein: CASRLAGSSYNEQFF; CDR3 DNA: TGTGCCAGCAGACTAGCGGGGAGCTCCTACAATGAGCAGTTCTTC
D gene: TRBD1; V gene: TRBV29-1; J gene: TRBJ2-7; clone size: NA; CDR3 protein: CSAGQGPSYEQYF; CDR3 DNA: TGCAGCGCAGGACAGGGTCCCTCCTACGAGCAGTACTTC
D gene: TRBD2; V gene: TRBV27; J gene: TRBJ2-1; clone size: many; CDR3 protein: CASSPRLAGDGEQFF; CDR3 DNA: TGTGCCAGCAGTCCAAGACTAGCGGGAGACGGTGAGCAGTTCTTC
D gene: NA; V gene: TRBV28; J gene: TRBJ2-3; clone size: many; CDR3 protein: CASSSSGQSTDTQYF; CDR3 DNA: TGTGCCAGCAGCTCCTCTGGACAGTCCACAGATACGCAGTATTTT
D gene: TRBD2; V gene: TRBV5-1; J gene: TRBJ2-7; clone size: few; CDR3 protein: CASSGTSGSYEQYF; CDR3 DNA: TGCGCCAGCAGCGGGACTAGCGGCTCCTACGAGCAGTACTTC
D gene: NA; V gene: TRBV7-2; J gene: TRBJ1-1; clone size: many; CDR3 protein: CASSSGLSRTEAFF; CDR3 DNA: TGTGCCAGCAGCTCGGGACTTTCGAGGACTGAAGCTTTCTTT
D gene: NA; V gene: TRBV6-5; J gene: TRBJ2-2; clone size: few; CDR3 protein: CASSYSGTVANTGELFF; CDR3 DNA: TGTGCCAGCAGTTACTCCGGGACGGTCGCGAACACCGGGGAGCTGTTTTTT
D gene: TRBD1; V gene: TRBV29-1; J gene: TRBJ2-1; clone size: NA; CDR3 protein: CSGHRGRNEQFF; CDR3 DNA: TGCAGCGGCCACAGGGGGCGCAATGAGCAGTTCTTC
D gene: TRBD2; V gene: TRBV11-3; J gene: TRBJ2-3; clone size: few; CDR3 protein: CASSLGRGGRSTDTQYF; CDR3 DNA: TGTGCCAGCAGCTTGGGCCGCGGGGGGCGAAGCACAGATACGCAGTATTTT
D gene: TRBD2; V gene: TRBV6-5; J gene: TRBJ2-1; clone size: NA; CDR3 protein: CASSLDKREGRGDEQFF; CDR3 DNA: TGTGCCAGCAGCCTTGATAAGCGGGAGGGCCGTGGGGATGAGCAGTTCTTC
D gene: TRBD1; V gene: TRBV27; J gene: TRBJ2-7; clone size: few; CDR3 protein: CASPGQGAYEQYF; CDR3 DNA: TGTGCCAGCCCGGGACAGGGGGCATACGAGCAGTACTTC
D gene: NA; V gene: TRBV7-3; J gene: TRBJ2-7; clone size: many; CDR3 protein: CASSLEGETSHEQYF; CDR3 DNA: TGTGCCAGCAGCTTAGAGGGGGAGACCAGCCACGAGCAGTACTTC
D gene: TRBD2; V gene: TRBV20-1; J gene: TRBJ2-4; clone size: many; CDR3 protein: CSASRGAGGGNIQYF; CDR3 DNA: TGCAGTGCTTCCCGGGGAGCGGGAGGGGGGAACATTCAGTACTTC